The 26 T cell receptor beta chains in this list originate from one sample, sequenced in a study of shared clonotypes between healthy human individuals. Measured with immunoSEQ multiplex PCR; TCRdb has only the in-frame clones, and not every one. Of about 1.5 million clones in the sample, around 95% were seen once. Sequencing was carried out using naive CD4+ T cells sorted from blood. Subset of the sample: CD45RA+ positively selected. The receptors come from a man aged 25-45 years in good health.

This chain uses TRBV28 with TRBJ2-1; 11 positions agree with TRBD2. The V and J ends lost 5 bases and 2 bases, in that order; junction bases with no gene match: 2. CDR3 length: 15 amino acids. Germline-derived CDR1 and CDR2 are MDHEN and SYDVKM. The CDR3 loop reads CASSGTSGPYNEQFF. CDR3 nucleotide sequence: TGTGCCAGCAGTGGGACTAGCGGCCCCTACAATGAGCAGTTCTTC.

With respect to this clone: Other DNA variants within this sample encode the same CDR3. This chain connects TRBV11-2 to TRBJ2-1, with D unclear. The V end lost 2 bases, the J end lost 0 bases, and 8 bases lay between the germline ends. The CDR3 extends over 15 amino acids. Looked up from germline, CDR1 is SGHAT and CDR2 is FQNNGV. The CDR3 sequence: CASSLLASSYNEQFF. In DNA, the CDR3 is TGTGCCAGCAGCTTATTGGCCAGCTCCTACAATGAGCAGTTCTTC.

The chain couples TRBV5-6 to TRBJ2-1; D possibly corresponds to TRBD2 (5 bases). Germline V gene sequence: CDR1 SGHDT, CDR2 YYEEEE. V was pared by 3 bases and J by 6 bases, with 16 bases between. This CDR3 contains 15 residues. CDR3 nucleotide sequence: TGTGCCAGCAGCTGGCGGGTCCTAGGTACCAATGAGCAGTTCTTC. Protein product: CASSWRVLGTNEQFF.

The V gene is TRBV7-2, the J gene TRBJ2-1; 10 positions agree with TRBD2. Germline-derived CDR1 and CDR2 are SGHTA and FQGNSA. This CDR3 has 18 amino acids. V was pared by 7 bases and J by 6 bases, with 18 bases of the junction left unmatched. The CDR3: CASILRGASGSWGNEQFF. The CDR3 nucleotides are TGTGCCAGCATCCTTCGGGGGGCTAGCGGGAGTTGGGGCAATGAGCAGTTCTTC. Full variable domain (rest looked up from reference TRBV7-2 and TRBJ2-1): GAGVSQSPSNKVTEKGKDVELRCDPISGHTALYWYRQSLGQGLEFLIYFQGNSAPDKSGLPSDRFSAERTGGSVSTLTIQRTQQEDSAVYLCASILRGASGSWGNEQFFGPGTRLTVL.

This clone was seen once. The V gene is TRBV5-4, the J gene TRBJ2-2; no clear D gene. The CDR3 has 14 residues. The V end was cut by 0 bases, the J end by 7 bases, with 10 bases between. Germline CDR1 and CDR2: SGHNT and YYREEE (reference sequence). Written as DNA, the CDR3 is TGTGCCAGCAGCTTGGCCAATGACGGCGGGGAGCTGTTTTTT. It yields the protein CASSLANDGGELFF.

The J gene is TRBJ1-2, the V gene TRBV28; 8 nucleotides align to TRBD1. In germline, CDR1 is MDHEN, CDR2 SYDVKM. The CDR3 extends over 19 amino acids. V shed 6 bases, J shed 5 bases, and the junction held 23 bases outside the gene matches. The CDR3 protein is CASSSNYGTGLPGGYGYTF. CDR3 nucleotides: TGTGCCAGCAGCTCAAACTACGGGACAGGCTTACCTGGTGGGTATGGCTACACCTTC.

This clone was seen only once. The V and J genes are TRBV28 and TRBJ2-5; D is unclear. The CDR3 spans 12 residues. V lost 8 bases to trimming and J lost 2 bases, with 9 bases between them. Germline V gene data show CDR1 as MDHEN and CDR2 as SYDVKM. The CDR3 is CASQGRQETQYF. Here the CDR3 DNA reads TGTGCCAGCCAAGGCCGGCAAGAGACCCAGTACTTC.

The V call is TRBV2, the J call TRBJ2-5; a possible D gene is TRBD1 (6 bases). This CDR3 is built from 11 residues. Germline CDR1 and CDR2: SNHLY and FYNNEI. The V gene lost 10 bases and the J gene lost 1 base, with 7 bases spanning the gap. In nucleotides, the CDR3 is TGTGCCACCAGGGGCCAAGAGACCCAGTACTTC. Its protein product is CATRGQETQYF.

This clone occurred once. This chain joins TRBV5-8 and TRBJ2-7; 8 nucleotides align to TRBD1. The CDR3 totals 14 residues. Germline V lookup: CDR1 SGHTS, CDR2 YDEGEE. With 0 bases clipped from V and 2 bases from J, the junction kept 1 base outside the gene matches. CDR3 nucleotides: TGTGCCAGCAGCTTGGACAGGGGGGCCTACGAGCAGTACTTC. Translating it yields CASSLDRGAYEQYF.

The chain employs TRBV9 and TRBJ1-2; D gene unclear. This CDR3 comprises 15 residues. Trimming cost V 0 bases and J 2 bases, with 11 bases left between them. Germline V lookup: CDR1 SGDLS, CDR2 YYNGEE. CDR3 protein: CASSVDFRQNYGYTF. The CDR3 coding sequence is TGTGCCAGCAGCGTAGATTTTCGACAAAACTATGGCTACACCTTC.

This chain links TRBV5-6 with TRBJ2-1; 8 nucleotides agree with TRBD2. V gave up 7 bases and J gave up 5 bases; unmatched junction bases: 14. The CDR3 covers 16 residues. CDR1 is SGHDT, CDR2 YYEEEE, per germline. The CDR3 nucleotides are TGTGCCAGCGGCCCCTTCTGGCGGGAGGACAACAATGAGCAGTTCTTC. It is translated as CASGPFWREDNNEQFF.

This sequence joins TRBV5-4 and TRBJ2-3; 10 nucleotides agree with TRBD1. Germline V gene lookup returns CDR1 SGHNT and CDR2 YYREEE (reference sequence). The length of the CDR3 is 15 residues. The trim removed 4 bases at V and 2 bases at J, leaving 4 bases unmatched. This CDR3 is CASSRDRGFTDTQYF. CDR3 bases: TGTGCCAGCAGCAGGGACAGGGGATTCACAGATACGCAGTATTTT.

The chain employs TRBV27 and TRBJ1-2; possibly TRBD1 for D (5 bases). V shed 6 bases and J shed 1 base, with 24 bases lying between them. The CDR3 is 18 amino acids. Germline CDR1 and CDR2: MNHEY and SMNVEV (reference sequence). For the CDR3, the DNA is TGTGCCAGCAGCCCTCGGGGGTGGGGCGACGGGGTTAACTATGGCTACACCTTC. Protein sequence: CASSPRGWGDGVNYGYTF.

J is TRBJ1-2 and V is TRBV7-2; D is undetermined. The V gene lost 4 bases and the J gene lost 7 bases, with 10 bases spanning the gap. The CDR3 totals 12 residues. Germline V gene lookup returns CDR1 SGHTA and CDR2 FQGNSA. CDR3 sequence (DNA): TGTGCCAGCAGCTCCCCCGGGTTTGGCTACACCTTC. Protein: CASSSPGFGYTF. The entire variable domain, with the rest obtained from reference TRBV7-2 and TRBJ1-2, is as follows: GAGVSQSPSNKVTEKGKDVELRCDPISGHTALYWYRQSLGQGLEFLIYFQGNSAPDKSGLPSDRFSAERTGGSVSTLTIQRTQQEDSAVYLCASSSPGFGYTFGSGTRLTVV.

The CDR3 DNA sequence: TGTGCCAGCAGTTTCGGGACGGCCGTTAATGAAAAACTGTTTTTT. Protein sequence: CASSFGTAVNEKLFF. The V call is TRBV28, the J call TRBJ1-4, with D perhaps matching TRBD1 (5 bases). The ends were cut back, 3 bases at V and 4 bases at J, with 12 bases in the middle. Germline loops: CDR1 MDHEN, CDR2 SYDVKM. This CDR3 is built from 15 residues.

V is TRBV7-3 and J is TRBJ2-2; possibly TRBD2 for D (5 bases). The CDR3 consists of 14 residues. Germline V gene data show CDR1 as SGHTA and CDR2 as FQGTGA. Trimming pared 1 base from V and 4 bases from J, leaving 7 bases between. Here the CDR3 DNA reads TGTGCCAGCAGCTTAATACTAGGCACCGGGGAGCTGTTTTTT. Translated, it gives CASSLILGTGELFF.

This clone was recorded a few times. The rearrangement uses TRBV18 and TRBJ2-5; the D gene is possibly TRBD2 (6 bases). Trimming took 1 base from V and 1 from J, leaving 10 bases between them. Germline V CDR1 and CDR2: KGHSH, LQKENI. The CDR3 is made up of 15 amino acids. The CDR3 protein is CASSPLGLLQETQYF. The CDR3 DNA is TGTGCCAGCTCACCACTGGGACTGCTCCAAGAGACCCAGTACTTC.

The chain's CDR3 is CAWSGVSPDTQYF. Written as DNA, the CDR3 is TGTGCCTGGAGTGGGGTTTCCCCAGATACGCAGTATTTT. The chain uses TRBV30 and TRBJ2-3; D gene unclear. Between the trimmed V and J ends, which lost 1 base and 4 bases, there was a span of 9 bases. Germline-derived CDR1 and CDR2 are GTSNPN and SVGIG (reference sequence). The CDR3 has 13 amino acids.

This clone was found once. The rearrangement joins TRBV10-3 to TRBJ2-1, with TRBD2 identical over 7 bases. Germline V gene sequence: CDR1 ENHRY, CDR2 SYGVKD. The CDR3 is 16 residues long. After removal of 2 bases from V and 7 bases from J, the junction contained 11 bases not matched to a gene. In DNA, the CDR3 is TGTGCCATCAGTGAGGCTCGGGAGGCTAGTCGGAATGAGCAGTTCTTC. Amino acid sequence: CAISEAREASRNEQFF.

A note on this clone: With a far larger clone one base away, a read error is the likely cause. The chain links TRBV6-5 to TRBJ1-2; D may be TRBD1 (6 bases). CDR3 length: 13 amino acids. The ends were cut back, 5 bases at V and 2 bases at J, with 9 bases in the middle. Looked up from germline, CDR1 is MNHEY and CDR2 is SVGAGI. The CDR3 is CASSRQENYGYTF. The CDR3 bases are TGTGCCAGCAGTAGACAGGAGAACTATGGCTACACCTTC.

The V gene is TRBV10-1, the J gene TRBJ2-7, with 7 bases identical to TRBD2. The CDR3 has 14 residues. Germline values: CDR1 WNHNN, CDR2 SYGVQD (reference sequence). The ends lost 4 bases at V and 3 bases at J; junction bases unmatched: 6. Here the CDR3 reads CASSAKRGNYEQYF. The CDR3 nucleotides read TGCGCCAGCAGTGCGAAGCGGGGAAACTACGAGCAGTACTTC.

V and J are TRBV7-3 and TRBJ2-7; D may be TRBD1 (6 bases). Germline lookup yields CDR1 SGHTA and CDR2 FQGTGA. The CDR3 totals 14 residues. Trimming stripped 2 bases from V and 5 bases from J, with 13 bases between. The CDR3: CASSLFQGSNEQYF. The CDR3 DNA is TGTGCCAGCAGCTTATTTCAGGGGTCCAACGAGCAGTACTTC.

The genes are TRBV27 and TRBJ2-2; TRBD1 might be the D (6 bases). V lost 7 bases and J 6 bases, leaving 18 bases between the germline ends. The germline CDR1 and CDR2 sequences are MNHEY and SMNVEV (reference sequence). CDR3 length: 15 amino acids. DNA of the CDR3: TGTGCCAGCACCCCAATCACAGGGTTATCCGGGGAGCTGTTTTTT. It specifies CASTPITGLSGELFF.

The genes are TRBV12-5 and TRBJ2-7, with D tentatively TRBD2 (6 bases). V was cut by 7 bases and J by 0 bases, with 22 bases left in between. CDR3 size: 17 residues. CDR1 is LGHNT, CDR2 FRNRAP, per germline. CDR3 in DNA: TGTGCTAGTGCCTCGACGGCGGGATCAAGGAGCTCCTACGAGCAGTACTTC. Its translation is CASASTAGSRSSYEQYF. Combining the CDR3 with reference TRBV12-5 and TRBJ2-7 gives the whole variable domain DARVTQTPRHKVTEMGQEVTMRCQPILGHNTVFWYRQTMMQGLELLAYFRNRAPLDDSGMPKDRFSAEMPDATLATLKIQPSEPRDSAVYFCASASTAGSRSSYEQYFGPGTRLTVT.

The gene calls are TRBV6-1 and TRBJ2-1; no clear D. The V and J ends lost 4 bases and 7 bases respectively, with 11 bases between them. The CDR3 spans 13 residues. The V gene's germline CDR1 is MNHNS and CDR2 SASEGT. CDR3 sequence reads: CASSVPPYNEQFF. In nucleotides, the CDR3 is TGTGCCAGCAGTGTGCCTCCTTATAATGAGCAGTTCTTC.

This chain uses TRBV10-3 with TRBJ2-3; D might be TRBD2 (5 bases). CDR3 length: 13 amino acids. The V gene lost 8 bases and the J gene lost 1 base, with 10 bases spanning the gap. CDR1 is ENHRY and CDR2 is SYGVKD in the germline V gene. CDR3 protein: CAIFAEGTDTQYF. Here the CDR3 DNA reads TGTGCCATCTTTGCGGAGGGCACAGATACGCAGTATTTT.